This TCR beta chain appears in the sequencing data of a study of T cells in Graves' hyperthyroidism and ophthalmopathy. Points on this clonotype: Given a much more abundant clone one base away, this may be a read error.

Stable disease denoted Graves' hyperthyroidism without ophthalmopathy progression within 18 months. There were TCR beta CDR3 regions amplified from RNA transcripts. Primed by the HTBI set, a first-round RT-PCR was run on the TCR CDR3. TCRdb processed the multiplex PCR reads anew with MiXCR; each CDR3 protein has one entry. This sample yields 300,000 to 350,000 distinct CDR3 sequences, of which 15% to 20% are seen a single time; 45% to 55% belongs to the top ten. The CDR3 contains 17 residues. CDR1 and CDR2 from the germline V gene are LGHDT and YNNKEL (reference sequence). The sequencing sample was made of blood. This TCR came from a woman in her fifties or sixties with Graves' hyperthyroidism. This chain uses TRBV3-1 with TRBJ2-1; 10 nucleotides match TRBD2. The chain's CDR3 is CTSSQERLAGAIDEQFF. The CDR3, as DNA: TGTACCAGCAGCCAAGAGCGGCTAGCGGGAGCAATAGATGAGCAGTTCTTC.